These T cell receptor beta chains were read from a single sample in a study of cytomegalovirus exposure and HLA in healthy donors. TCRdb's copy holds only in-frame clones and misses some; the assay was immunoSEQ multiplex PCR. The sample shows some 220,000 clones, about 80% of them seen only once. The sample comprised PBMCs. These TCRs come from a middle-aged woman in good health and CMV-seronegative. CDR3s include the opening cysteine and the closing phenylalanine or tryptophan.

v_call	cdr3_aa
TRBV27	CASSSPSAGANVLTF
TRBV5-8	CASSLGDLGANEKLFF
TRBV2	CASRFLGSGGADEQFF
TRBV5-1	CASSERGGIGQFF
TRBV5-1	CASSLGTGPNTEAFF
TRBV28	CASSARQLNTEAFF
TRBV7-2	CASSSTPGSHNEQFF
TRBV4-1	CASSRDRGPYEQYF
TRBV9	CASSVWDSNYNEQFF
TRBV7-3	CASSLDRDPDTQYF
TRBV5-1	CASSLETGKFNEQYF
TRBV28	CASTLTWETGVSGYTF
TRBV7-2	CASSHTTGALDTQYF
TRBV5-1	CASTTGASNTEAFF
TRBV5-1	CASSGAGGSDEQFF
TRBV28	CASLSTSGGYEQYF
TRBV28	CASTLRGAQGYTF
TRBV19	CASSNTGGVRTGELFF
TRBV10-2	CASNSGGGIADTQYF
TRBV18	CASSPDGQNQPQHF
TRBV27	CASSLSRDTEAFF
TRBV7-9	CASSYPGLGETQYF
TRBV11-3	CASSLLGNTYEQYF
TRBV18	CASSPYVSEEPTNEKLFF
TRBV7-9	CASSLDSGQGARSPLHF
TRBV11-3	CASSVLVGSEQYF
TRBV6-6	CASSYSGGGETQYF
TRBV7-9	CASRTGGEKLFF
TRBV9	CASSDLGGEADGYTF
TRBV5-4	CASSARSTGFYGYTF
TRBV2	CASTPPGGPNQPQHF
TRBV18	CASSPLSADRGGYTF
TRBV7-2	CASSPGLAGSGEQFF
TRBV4-1	CASTPGGAGYENTEAFF
TRBV10-3	CAISEPGGGTGELFF
TRBV4-1	CASSHGTSVTYEQYF
TRBV4-1	CASSQDERGADETQYF
TRBV28	CASSLEVPRGYTF
TRBV29-1	CSHTDRSNTEAFF
TRBV11-2	CASSFSNEQFF
TRBV21-1	CASSITYRVSIADTQYF